The entry below describes one TCR beta chain. The data were obtained in a study of blood T cell repertoires in COVID-19. Profiled with immunoSEQ multiplex PCR; TCRdb holds only in-frame clones, not every one. The data hold about 7,700 clones, with around 88% observed a single time. After removal of 2 bases from V and 7 bases from J, the junction contained 8 bases not matched to a gene. Germline lookup yields CDR1 MDHEN and CDR2 SYDVKM. CDR3 length equals 15 residues. The chain combines TRBV28 with TRBJ1-5; TRBD1 matches at 7 bases. This TCR was recovered from a woman in her 50s with active or convalescent COVID-19. The sequenced material came from peripheral blood. As DNA, the CDR3 is TGTGCCAGCAGTTTAGCGAGTGGGACAGTCCAGCCCCAGCATTTT. This gives the protein CASSLASGTVQPQHF.